Sequencing of this T cell receptor (beta chain) was carried out in a study of PD-1 blockade in classical Hodgkin lymphoma (dated by TCRdb to about 2020). Context from the whole study: The study used TCR beta sequencing and CyTOF to define a peripheral blood immune signature of response to PD-1 blockade in classical Hodgkin lymphoma. Study-level results and caveats: Baseline TCR diversity was reported to be lower in newly diagnosed patients than in healthy donors and to be lower still in relapsed/refractory patients. Only a single clinical trial cohort was studied, and what caused the repertoire differences, possibly disease activity or prior therapy, remained undefined.

Genomic DNA was extracted with the Qiagen DNeasy kit from unsorted PBMCs and from negatively selected CD4+ and CD8+ fractions. Amplification of TCR beta CDR3 regions was done by immunoSEQ multiplex PCR with primers that anneal to V and J segments. A synthetic immune receptor repertoire was used to minimize amplification bias, and any remaining bias was removed computationally after sequencing. Concerning the study's data processing: Custom Python scripts were used to quantify repertoire diversity as the Shannon entropy index. Unsorted, CD4+ and CD8+ repertoires were analyzed separately, except for combined analyses in which CD4+ and CD8+ sequences were merged in silico. This immuneACCESS table, as held by TCRdb, lists in-frame sequences with V and J called but not all clones. Of the missing ones, under half trace to an unresolved V gene in checked studies; the others have no known cause. The V and J calls and clone size are taken from that table; D and trimming were inferred from the DNA. The sample table contains 14,000 to 15,000 clones; only one count was recorded for around 93% of them. The top ten hold approximately 6.2% of the sample.

The germline ends are 15 bases apart after V is trimmed by 8 bases and J by 1 base. The CDR3 contains 14 residues, cysteine and phenylalanine counted. The kept DNA is CDR3 alone, 42 bases in frame from the first base. Per the germline V gene (reference sequence), MNHEY is the CDR1 and SMNVEV is the CDR2. Explained via the paper, the time point label denotes: newly diagnosed, previously untreated cHL patient sample. Magnetic negative selection with a Miltenyi CD8+ T cell isolation kit was used to purify CD8+ T cells from thawed PBMCs. As a comparison group for the relapsed/refractory trial patients, PBMCs were sequenced from patients with newly diagnosed, previously untreated classical Hodgkin lymphoma. Peripheral blood was collected in 8 mL Vacutainer Cell Preparation Tubes, from which PBMCs were isolated by centrifugation and then cryopreserved. Purified CD4+ and CD8+ fractions were prepared only for cases with an additional available PBMC sample. Magnetically labelled cells were removed on LS columns in a quadroMACS separator, and the flow-through was retained as the purified fraction.

With regard to this clone: It lacks a known antigen. Per-base qualities were not stored, and no clone one base away is much larger.

The sequence derives from a human donor with classical Hodgkin lymphoma. Sequencing used CD8+ T cells from blood. This chain is built from TRBV27 and TRBJ2-7; the D gene could be TRBD1 or TRBD2, each one agreeing over 6 bases. The DNA sequence follows: TGTGCCAGCGCCTTAGGGGGGAGGTCCTACGAGCAGTACTTC. Its translation reads: CASALGGRSYEQYF.